These 9 T cell receptor beta chains were all obtained from the same sample, sequenced in a study of shared clonotypes between healthy human individuals. Assay used: immunoSEQ multiplex PCR; TCRdb lists only in-frame clones, some missing. The profile shows around 1,100,000 clones, around 77% of them singletons. Sequencing used memory CD4+ T cells from PBMCs. Subset given: CD45RA-negative fraction. The receptors come from a man younger than 35 in good health. Some clones in this sample may be carry-over from other donors' samples.

The rearrangement uses TRBV7-2 and TRBJ1-2; 8 bases are a match to TRBD1. Germline V gives CDR1 SGHTA, CDR2 FQGNSA. The ends lost 11 bases at V and 4 bases at J; junction bases unmatched: 9. The CDR3 contains 13 residues. CDR3 amino acids: CAGGQGSSYGYTF. CDR3 in DNA: TGTGCCGGAGGACAGGGATCGAGCTATGGCTACACCTTC.

Many counts were recorded for this clone. The chain employs TRBV5-1 and TRBJ2-1; D uncertain. CDR1 and CDR2 (germline): SGHRS, YFSETQ. The CDR3 runs to 15 residues. V was clipped by 0 bases and J by 9 bases, with 16 bases between them. The CDR3 reads CASSLDGPRVGEQFF. The CDR3 bases are TGCGCCAGCAGCTTGGATGGTCCCCGAGTCGGTGAGCAGTTCTTC.

The V and J genes are TRBV2 and TRBJ2-4; the D gene is possibly TRBD2 (6 bases). CDR1 and CDR2 (germline): SNHLY, FYNNEI. Deletions cut 8 bases from V and 6 bases from J, with 14 bases between. CDR3 length: 13 amino acids. The CDR3 sequence: CASSLEGGNIQYF. The CDR3 DNA sequence: TGTGCCAGCTCACTAGAGGGAGGAAACATTCAGTACTTC.

This chain links TRBV28 with TRBJ2-1, with 7 bases that match TRBD2. The CDR3 totals 16 residues. The V gene end was trimmed by 4 bases and the J gene end by 4 bases; junction bases not matched to a gene: 10. CDR1 and CDR2 (germline): MDHEN, SYDVKM. The CDR3 reads CASSSTRTSLYNEQFF. CDR3 bases: TGTGCCAGCAGTTCCACTCGGACTAGTCTGTACAATGAGCAGTTCTTC.

The rearrangement joins TRBV6-5 to TRBJ2-2; TRBD1 matches at 8 bases. The CDR3 has 14 amino acids. Per germline, CDR1 MNHEY and CDR2 SVGAGI. The ends lost 6 bases at V and 7 bases at J; junction bases unmatched: 7. CDR3 DNA: TGTGCCAGCAGAAACGACAGGGGCGGCGGGGAGCTGTTTTTT. It encodes CASRNDRGGGELFF.

This chain uses TRBV5-4 with TRBJ2-6; 10 bases match TRBD1. J gave up 1 base and V 3 bases, and 7 bases lay outside the gene matches. Per germline, CDR1 SGHNT and CDR2 YYREEE (reference sequence). This CDR3 contains 18 residues. CDR3 sequence: CASSSRDRGGSGANVLTF. In DNA, the CDR3 is TGTGCCAGCAGCTCCCGGGACAGGGGAGGTTCTGGGGCCAACGTCCTGACTTTC.

This clone was observed a handful of times. This chain uses TRBV7-2 with TRBJ2-5, with 9 bases that match TRBD2. The germline V gene encodes CDR1 SGHTA and CDR2 FQGNSA. The CDR3 length is 16 residues. The trim removed 1 base at V and 1 base at J, leaving 4 bases unmatched. The CDR3 sequence is CASSLGLAGRQETQYF. DNA of the CDR3: TGTGCCAGCAGCTTAGGGCTAGCGGGACGCCAAGAGACCCAGTACTTC.

V is TRBV11-3 and J is TRBJ2-7; D perhaps matches TRBD1 (5 bases). The ends were cut back, 4 bases at V and 0 bases at J, with 13 bases in the middle. This CDR3 contains 15 residues. Germline CDR1 is SGHNT and CDR2 is YENEEA. CDR3 sequence (DNA): TGTGCCAGCAGCTCCCCCGAGGACAACTCCTACGAGCAGTACTTC. It is translated as CASSSPEDNSYEQYF.

The J gene is TRBJ2-7, the V gene TRBV29-1; the D gene is possibly TRBD2 (6 bases). Germline V gene data show CDR1 as SQVTM and CDR2 as ANQGSEA. The CDR3 totals 13 residues. V gave up 4 bases and J gave up 0 bases, with 10 bases separating them. The CDR3 sequence is CSVGDFRSYEQYF. Here the CDR3 DNA reads TGCAGCGTTGGGGACTTTCGCTCCTACGAGCAGTACTTC.